Following are 21 T cell receptor beta chains from one sample sequenced in a study of cytomegalovirus exposure and HLA in healthy donors. Vbeta (60) and Jbeta (13) primers were used in the PCR. The repertoire was sequenced with immunoSEQ multiplex PCR; TCRdb's copy has only in-frame clones and lacks some. The sample lists 270,000 or so clones, 92% seen once, with approximately 1.5% in the top ten. Sample: PBMCs. Receptors were obtained from a girl aged 2 to 9 in good health and CMV-seronegative.

The chain is built from TRBV6-6 and TRBJ2-6; a weak D match, TRBD2 (6 bases). Trimming pared 4 bases from V and 2 bases from J, leaving 12 bases between. This CDR3 is built from 16 residues. Germline V gives CDR1 MNHNY, CDR2 SVGAGI (reference sequence). The CDR3 nucleotides read TGTGCCAGCAGTTCCGCCTGGGGGGCTGGGGCCAACGTCCTGACTTTC. This sequence encodes CASSSAWGAGANVLTF.

The chain joins TRBV6-6 to TRBJ1-4; TRBD1 aligns across 7 bases. Looked up from germline, CDR1 is MNHNY and CDR2 is SVGAGI (reference sequence). This CDR3 has 14 residues. The V and J ends lost 4 bases and 7 bases, in that order; junction bases with no gene match: 6. The CDR3 sequence: CASSSRQGGEKLFF. In nucleotides, the CDR3 is TGTGCCAGCAGTTCACGACAGGGTGGTGAAAAACTGTTTTTT.

This clone was seen more than once but under ten times. This sequence joins TRBV5-1 and TRBJ2-5, with TRBD2 as a possible D gene (7 bases). Germline CDR1 is SGHRS and CDR2 is YFSETQ. Trimming removed 4 bases from V and 0 bases from J, with 19 bases in between. The CDR3 covers 17 residues. The CDR3 bases are TGCGCCAGCAGCCCCGGGGGGCAGGGGTCGTACCAAGAGACCCAGTACTTC. Amino acids: CASSPGGQGSYQETQYF.

Turning to this clone: The same CDR3 is also encoded by other DNA sequences in this sample. The J gene is TRBJ2-2, the V gene TRBV5-1; D unresolved. CDR3 length: 13 residues. Germline-derived CDR1 and CDR2 are SGHRS and YFSETQ. V was shortened by 5 bases and J by 0 bases, with 5 bases between the two germline ends. The CDR3 DNA follows: TGCGCCAGCAGTTATACGAACACCGGGGAGCTGTTTTTT. Its translation: CASSYTNTGELFF.

The chain carries TRBV6-1 and TRBJ1-1, with 8 bases that match TRBD1. Trimming cost V 6 bases and J 1 base; bases outside gene matches: 4. The CDR3 length is 14 residues. Germline V gene data show CDR1 as MNHNS and CDR2 as SASEGT. The CDR3 sequence is CASSADRANTEAFF. CDR3 DNA: TGTGCCAGCAGCGCGGACAGGGCGAACACTGAAGCTTTCTTT.

The gene calls are TRBV20-1 and TRBJ2-3; D is unresolved. Trimming shortened V by 7 bases and J by 0 bases, and 5 bases separated the two germline ends. This CDR3 spans 11 amino acids. CDR1 is DFQATT, CDR2 SNEGSKA, per germline (reference sequence). DNA for the CDR3: TGCAGTGAAGAGAGCACAGATACGCAGTATTTT. Protein product: CSEESTDTQYF.

The CDR3 nucleotides are TGTGCCAGCAGCCCGATAGGGGGATCGAAGGGCAATGAGCAGTTCTTC. Amino acid sequence: CASSPIGGSKGNEQFF. The chain links TRBV14 to TRBJ2-1; D perhaps matches TRBD1 (6 bases). The CDR3 has 16 amino acids. Trimming cost V 4 bases and J 6 bases, with 19 bases left between them. Germline assignment: CDR1 SGHDN and CDR2 FVKESK. Complete variable domain (other parts from reference TRBV14 and TRBJ2-1): EAGVTQFPSHSVIEKGQTVTLRCDPISGHDNLYWYRRVMGKEIKFLLHFVKESKQDESGMPNNRFLAERTGGTYSTLKVQPAELEDSGVYFCASSPIGGSKGNEQFFGPGTRLTVL.

The V gene is TRBV6-1, the J gene TRBJ2-7, with D maybe TRBD2 (6 bases). V lost 6 bases and J 2 bases, leaving 14 bases between the germline ends. CDR1 and CDR2 (germline): MNHNS, SASEGT. The CDR3 length is 14 residues. CDR3 in DNA: TGTGCCAGCAGGGCCGGGACTCCAACCTACGAGCAGTACTTC. Its protein product is CASRAGTPTYEQYF.

The chain joins TRBV11-1 to TRBJ2-7, with TRBD2 identical over 8 bases. This CDR3 is 15 amino acids long. V gave up 0 bases and J gave up 2 bases; unmatched junction bases: 3. Germline CDR1 reads SGHAT; CDR2 reads FQDESV (reference sequence). The CDR3 nucleotides are TGTGCCAGCAGCTTAGCGGGTAGCGGGGCCTACGAGCAGTACTTC. Protein: CASSLAGSGAYEQYF.

V is TRBV13 and J is TRBJ1-1; TRBD1 aligns across 9 bases. The CDR3 is 15 amino acids. Germline V gene data show CDR1 as PRHDT and CDR2 as FYEKMQ (reference sequence). Trimming at V came to 5 bases and at J to 3 bases, leaving 7 bases not matched to a gene. Written as DNA, the CDR3 is TGTGCCAGCAGCGCCGCCGGGACAGGGTACACTGAAGCTTTCTTT. Translating it yields CASSAAGTGYTEAFF.

This chain uses TRBV2 with TRBJ2-7; weak D call: TRBD1 (6 bases). Germline lookup yields CDR1 SNHLY and CDR2 FYNNEI. The CDR3 length is 16 residues. Deletions cut 6 bases from V and 2 bases from J, with 20 bases between. CDR3 coding DNA: TGTGCCAGCAGCGCTCCGGGGACACCACGGGCCTACGAGCAGTACTTC. Its protein is CASSAPGTPRAYEQYF. The entire variable domain, with the rest obtained from reference TRBV2 and TRBJ2-7, is as follows: EPEVTQTPSHQVTQMGQEVILRCVPISNHLYFYWYRQILGQKVEFLVSFYNNEISEKSEIFDDQFSVERPDGSNFTLKIRSTKLEDSAMYFCASSAPGTPRAYEQYFGPGTRLTVT.

This rearrangement joins TRBV2 to TRBJ2-1; D may be TRBD2 (6 bases). The germline V gene has CDR1 SNHLY and CDR2 FYNNEI. V was pared by 8 bases and J by 1 base, with 9 bases between. This CDR3 contains 13 residues. CDR3 sequence: CASQRASYNEQFF. The CDR3 coding sequence is TGTGCCAGCCAGCGGGCATCCTACAATGAGCAGTTCTTC.

The chain uses TRBV27 and TRBJ2-1; 7 nucleotides agree with TRBD2. J was trimmed by 8 bases and V by 0 bases; bases with no gene match: 7. Germline V gene data show CDR1 as MNHEY and CDR2 as SMNVEV (reference sequence). There are 15 residues in the CDR3. The DNA for the CDR3 is TGTGCCAGCAGTTTATCGGCCGGCGGGAGCCATGAGCAGTTCTTC. Translation gives CASSLSAGGSHEQFF.

The CDR3 region is CAWRRGTGGLKGYTF. In DNA, the CDR3 is TGTGCCTGGAGGAGAGGAACAGGGGGCCTGAAGGGCTACACCTTC. The gene calls are TRBV30 and TRBJ1-2; 9 bases are a match to TRBD1. After removal of 3 bases from V and 8 bases from J, the junction contained 13 bases not matched to a gene. Germline loops: CDR1 GTSNPN, CDR2 SVGIG (reference sequence). CDR3 size: 15 residues.

This chain connects TRBV5-6 to TRBJ1-2; 8 bases fit TRBD1. V trimming: 0 bases; J trimming: 3 bases; junction bases outside the gene matches: 7. CDR3 size: 16 residues. The germline V gene has CDR1 SGHDT and CDR2 YYEEEE. The CDR3 reads CASSLGWDRSDYGYTF. The CDR3 coding sequence is TGTGCCAGCAGCTTGGGGTGGGACAGGTCCGACTATGGCTACACCTTC.

The chain couples TRBV6-5 to TRBJ2-7, with unresolved D. V was cut by 3 bases and J by 0 bases, with 12 bases left in between. The germline V gene has CDR1 MNHEY and CDR2 SVGAGI. The CDR3 length is 15 residues. The CDR3 loop reads CASSYERSSSYEQYF. The CDR3, as DNA: TGTGCCAGCAGTTATGAGCGCAGTAGCTCCTACGAGCAGTACTTC.

In this sample, this clone turned up a few times. The chain has TRBV6-5 and TRBJ2-1; 9 bases match TRBD2. V shed 5 bases and J 0 bases; nucleotides not matched to a gene: 2. Germline CDR1 is MNHEY and CDR2 is SVGAGI. The CDR3 is made up of 15 amino acids. The CDR3 protein is CASSTAGGSYNEQFF. The CDR3 bases are TGTGCCAGCAGTACAGCGGGGGGCTCCTACAATGAGCAGTTCTTC.

This chain connects TRBV9 to TRBJ2-3; D possibly corresponds to TRBD2 (6 bases). Germline V CDR1 and CDR2: SGDLS, YYNGEE. Trimming cost V 3 bases and J 0 bases, with 14 bases left between them. The CDR3 is 16 amino acids. CDR3 region: CASSDRLEQSTDTQYF. CDR3 bases: TGTGCCAGCAGCGATCGACTAGAACAAAGCACAGATACGCAGTATTTT.

V gene TRBV27 combines with J gene TRBJ2-7; perhaps TRBD2 as D (6 bases). Trimming took 0 bases from V and 7 from J, leaving 10 bases between them. Germline V gene sequence: CDR1 MNHEY, CDR2 SMNVEV (reference sequence). The CDR3 is 13 residues long. CDR3 nucleotides: TGTGCCAGCAGTTTATCGACCCGGGGGGAGCAGTACTTC. It yields the protein CASSLSTRGEQYF.

The sample holds one count of this clone. This chain joins TRBV2 and TRBJ2-1, with 9 positions matching TRBD1. V lost 6 bases and J lost 0; bases outside the gene matches: 3. Germline CDR1 reads SNHLY; CDR2 reads FYNNEI. The CDR3 consists of 15 residues. The CDR3 DNA reads as TGTGCCAGCAGGGGACAGGGCAGCTCCTACAATGAGCAGTTCTTC. The encoded protein is CASRGQGSSYNEQFF.

The chain is built from TRBV29-1 and TRBJ1-2; 7 bases map to TRBD1. The CDR3 is made up of 13 amino acids. V lost 6 bases, J lost 5 bases, and 9 bases stayed unmatched. Germline CDR1 is SQVTM and CDR2 is ANQGSEA. The DNA for the CDR3 is TGCAGCGTCGGTGGACAGGAGTTATATGGCTACACCTTC. It specifies CSVGGQELYGYTF.